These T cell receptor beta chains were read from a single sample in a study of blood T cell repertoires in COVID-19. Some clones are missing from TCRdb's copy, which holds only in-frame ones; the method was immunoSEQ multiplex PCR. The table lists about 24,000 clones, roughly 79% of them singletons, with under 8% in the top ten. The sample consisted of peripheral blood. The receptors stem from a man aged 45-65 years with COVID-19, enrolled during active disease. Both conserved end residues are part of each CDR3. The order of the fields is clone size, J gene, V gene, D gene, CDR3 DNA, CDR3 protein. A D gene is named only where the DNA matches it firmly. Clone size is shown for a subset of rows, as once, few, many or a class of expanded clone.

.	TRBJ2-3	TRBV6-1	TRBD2	TGTGCCAGCAGTGAAGGACTAGCGGGAGGAGCAGATACGCAGTATTTT	CASSEGLAGGADTQYF
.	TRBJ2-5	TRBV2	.	TGTGCCAGCAGCCGCTCAGGGGAAGAGACCCAGTACTTC	CASSRSGEETQYF
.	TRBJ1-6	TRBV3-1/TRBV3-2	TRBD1	TGTGCCAGCAGCCCCCCCGGACAGGGTAATTCACCCCTCCACTTT	CASSPPGQGNSPLHF
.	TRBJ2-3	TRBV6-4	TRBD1	TGTGCCAGCAGTGACGGGACAGGGGAAACAGATACGCAGTATTTT	CASSDGTGETDTQYF
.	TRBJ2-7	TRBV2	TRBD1	TGTGCCAGCAGTGATCTGGTTGGGACAGGCGGCCCCGAGCAGTACTTC	CASSDLVGTGGPEQYF
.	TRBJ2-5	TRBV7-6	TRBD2	TGTGCCAGCAGCTTAAGGACTAGCGACGAGGAGACCCAGTACTTC	CASSLRTSDEETQYF
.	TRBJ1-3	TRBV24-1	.	TGTGCCAACAGGGCTTGGGCATCAAGAAACACCATATATTTT	CANRAWASRNTIYF
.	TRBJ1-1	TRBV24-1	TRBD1	TGTGCCACCAGAGAGACAGGGGGGACTGAAGCTTTCTTT	CATRETGGTEAFF
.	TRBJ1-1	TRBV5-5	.	TGTGCCAGCCTCGTCGGGCAGGGAAGAACTGAAGCTTTCTTT	CASLVGQGRTEAFF
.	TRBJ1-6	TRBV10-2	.	TGCGCCAGCAAGGACACCTATAATTCACCCCTCCACTTT	CASKDTYNSPLHF
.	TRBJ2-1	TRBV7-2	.	TGTGCCAGCAGCTTAGGGGGACTGAGCGACTTCTGGTTCTTC	CASSLGGLSDFWFF
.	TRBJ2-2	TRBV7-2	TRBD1	TGTGCCAGCAGCTTCCGGACAGGGGGAGCCGGGGAGCTGTTTTTT	CASSFRTGGAGELFF
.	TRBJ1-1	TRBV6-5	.	TGTGCCAGCACCTCACGGGGGTCGGGTGGGACTGAAGCTTTCTTT	CASTSRGSGGTEAFF
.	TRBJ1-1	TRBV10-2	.	TGCGCCAGCAGTGATAACTACATGAACACTGAAGCTTTCTTT	CASSDNYMNTEAFF
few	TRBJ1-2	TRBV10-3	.	TGTGCCATCAGGGTAGACAGGACGACGGCCTATGGCTACACCTTC	CAIRVDRTTAYGYTF